This T cell receptor beta chain was documented in a study of shared clonotypes between healthy human individuals. Study information: Donors were a couple of women and three men aged 18 to 49.

Libraries were prepared by immunoSEQ multiplex PCR; TCRdb keeps only in-frame clonotypes and omits some of them. The sample has more than 2 million clones, approximately 94% seen once. There are 13 residues in the CDR3. Germline V gene lookup returns CDR1 LNHDA and CDR2 SQIVND (reference sequence). The germline V and J ends were trimmed by 5 bases and 7 bases, with 11 bases remaining between them. As concerns this clone: What it recognizes is unknown.

Notes on the study in general: Non-shared clonotypes had lower generation probabilities than clonotypes shared by all four sorted-subset donors.

Naive CD8 cells, CD45RO-negative and positively selected for CCR7, excluded terminally differentiated effector memory CD45RA+ cells. Sequencing was carried out using naive CD8+ T cells sorted from blood. V is TRBV19 and J is TRBJ2-2; no firm D call. This sequence originates from a young man in good health. Here the CDR3 reads CASSLVDGGELFF. The CDR3 bases are TGTGCCAGTAGTCTGGTTGATGGCGGGGAGCTGTTTTTT.